These 25 T cell receptor beta chains share one sample of origin, sequenced in a study of Graves' ophthalmopathy and Graves' hyperthyroidism. RNA transcripts were the source from which TCR beta CDR3 regions were amplified. First-round RT-PCR employed HTBI primers, with a second-round multiplex PCR after it. MiXCR was run by TCRdb on the multiplex PCR reads, yielding one entry per CDR3 protein. The sample yields about 240,000 distinct CDR3 sequences, 45% seen once. The sequenced sample was peripheral blood. These TCRs come from an adult man with Graves' ophthalmopathy.

The CDR3 loop is CASSQDVRAYEQYF. The CDR3 nucleotides read TGCGCCAGCAGCCAAGATGTCAGGGCCTACGAGCAGTACTTC. The rearrangement uses TRBV4-1 and TRBJ2-7; D perhaps matches TRBD1 (5 bases). From germline, CDR1 is MGHRA and CDR2 YSYEKL. CDR3 length: 14 amino acids. The ends were cut back, 0 bases at V and 2 bases at J, with 8 bases in the middle.

This clonotype was detected a few times. This chain joins TRBV7-9 and TRBJ2-3; TRBD2 matches at 7 bases. With 3 bases clipped from V and 1 base from J, the junction kept 10 bases outside the gene matches. The V gene's germline CDR1 is SEHNR and CDR2 FQNEAQ (reference sequence). This CDR3 has 17 residues. This CDR3 reads CASSFLPASGRTDTQYF. The CDR3, as DNA: TGTGCCAGCAGCTTCCTTCCGGCTAGCGGACGCACAGATACGCAGTATTTT.

In this sample, this clonotype turned up a few times. The chain is built from TRBV19 and TRBJ1-2, with 12 bases that match TRBD1. The CDR3 is 15 residues long. V was clipped by 3 bases and J by 8 bases; unmatched bases: 7. Germline CDR1 and CDR2: LNHDA and SQIVND (reference sequence). The CDR3 sequence: CASSMRGDRGQGYTF. The CDR3 nucleotides read TGTGCCAGTAGTATGAGAGGGGACAGGGGGCAGGGCTACACCTTC.

J is TRBJ2-7 and V is TRBV30, with no clear D. Trimming cost V 2 bases and J 4 bases, with 9 bases left between them. The length of the CDR3 is 12 residues. Germline V gene lookup returns CDR1 GTSNPN and CDR2 SVGIG (reference sequence). This chain's CDR3 is CAWSQTVYEQYF. Written as DNA, the CDR3 is TGTGCCTGGAGTCAGACGGTTTACGAGCAGTACTTC.

The chain couples TRBV19 to TRBJ1-2, with 8 bases aligning to TRBD1. Germline lookup yields CDR1 LNHDA and CDR2 SQIVND (reference sequence). CDR3 length: 15 residues. V shed 5 bases and J 6 bases; nucleotides not matched to a gene: 11. CDR3 in amino acids: CASSPQGARLDGYTF. The CDR3 DNA reads TGTGCCAGTAGTCCGCAGGGGGCGCGGCTCGATGGCTACACCTTC.

A few counts support this clonotype. The chain is built from TRBV19 and TRBJ1-1, with D possibly matching TRBD1 (6 bases). V shed 1 base and J shed 5 bases, with 8 bases lying between them. The germline CDR1 and CDR2 sequences are LNHDA and SQIVND (reference sequence). This CDR3 has 13 amino acids. The CDR3 DNA is TGTGCCAGTAGTATAGGGACAGAGACTGAAGCTTTCTTT. Protein product: CASSIGTETEAFF.

This clonotype was counted once. This clone may be a read error of a much larger clone one base away. The chain uses TRBV11-2 and TRBJ2-5; D may match TRBD1 or TRBD2 (5 bases each). The CDR3 sequence is 14 residues long. Trimming cost V 5 bases and J 2 bases, with 12 bases left between them. Per the germline V gene, CDR1 is SGHAT and CDR2 is FQNNGV. The CDR3: CASSQRQRQETQYF. CDR3 DNA sequence: TGTGCCAGCAGCCAGAGACAGCGGCAAGAGACCCAGTACTTC.

Remarks on this clonotype: The junction does not match germline at one end; this may be a read error. CDR3 sequence (DNA): TGTGCCAGCAGGTCAGGACAGAGCAGTCAGCCCCAGCATTTT. Protein: CASRSGQSSQPQHF. The chain joins TRBV2 to TRBJ1-5; maybe TRBD1 (6 bases). The CDR3 consists of 14 residues. Germline assignment: CDR1 SNHLY and CDR2 FYNNEI.

The rearrangement uses TRBV29-1 and TRBJ1-4; D gene ambiguous. CDR3 size: 13 residues. Between the trimmed V and J ends, which lost 2 bases and 7 bases, there was a span of 11 bases. Germline values: CDR1 SQVTM, CDR2 ANQGSEA. Here the CDR3 reads CSVELRAGEKLFF. In DNA form, the CDR3 reads TGCAGCGTTGAATTACGGGCTGGTGAAAAACTGTTTTTT.

In this sample, this clonotype turned up many times. This sequence joins TRBV20-1 and TRBJ1-2; a possible D gene is TRBD1 (5 bases). The germline V gene encodes CDR1 DFQATT and CDR2 SNEGSKA (reference sequence). Trimming removed 4 bases from V and 4 bases from J, with 10 bases in between. The CDR3 runs to 12 residues. The CDR3 nucleotides read TGCAGTGCTAAACCAGGGACCTATGGCTACACCTTC. Amino acid sequence: CSAKPGTYGYTF.

For the CDR3, the DNA is TGTGCCAGCAGTTCCAACAGCAACACCGGGGAGCTGTTTTTT. Its protein is CASSSNSNTGELFF. V and J are TRBV7-3 and TRBJ2-2; D is uncertain. With 6 bases removed from V and 2 bases from J, the gap between germline ends came to 10 bases. This CDR3 has 14 residues. Germline values: CDR1 SGHTA, CDR2 FQGTGA.

This clonotype occurred many times. V and J are TRBV29-1 and TRBJ1-5; D not resolved. The length of the CDR3 is 14 residues. The germline V gene has CDR1 SQVTM and CDR2 ANQGSEA. The V and J ends lost 4 bases and 3 bases respectively, with 13 bases between them. The CDR3 coding sequence is TGCAGCGTTGTTGTCGACACTTACAATCAGCCCCAGCATTTT. This codes for CSVVVDTYNQPQHF.

This clonotype has only a few counts. The chain recombines TRBV7-2 with TRBJ2-7; D possibly corresponds to TRBD2 (6 bases). The CDR3 loop spans 14 amino acids. Germline V lookup: CDR1 SGHTA, CDR2 FQGNSA. V was cut by 5 bases and J by 3 bases, with 14 bases left in between. CDR3 coding DNA: TGTGCCAGCAGCCCCCTTTCGGGAGTCTACGAGCAGTACTTC. Its protein is CASSPLSGVYEQYF. Full variable domain (outside the CDR3, taken from reference TRBV7-2 and TRBJ2-7): GAGVSQSPSNKVTEKGKDVELRCDPISGHTALYWYRQSLGQGLEFLIYFQGNSAPDKSGLPSDRFSAERTGGSVSTLTIQRTQQEDSAVYLCASSPLSGVYEQYFGPGTRLTVT.

This clonotype was observed a handful of times. This chain links TRBV7-9 with TRBJ2-6; TRBD1 aligns across 12 bases. This CDR3 has 17 residues. After removal of 5 bases from V and 2 bases from J, the junction contained 4 bases not matched to a gene. Germline V gives CDR1 SEHNR, CDR2 FQNEAQ (reference sequence). The CDR3 region is CASSLGTGGTGANVLTF. In DNA form, the CDR3 reads TGTGCCAGCAGCCTTGGGACAGGGGGCACTGGGGCCAACGTCCTGACTTTC.

The CDR3 reads CASSLGIAEEETQYF. Here the CDR3 DNA reads TGTGCCAGCAGCTTAGGAATCGCAGAAGAAGAGACCCAGTACTTC. The V call is TRBV11-2, the J call TRBJ2-5; D unresolved. CDR1 and CDR2 (germline): SGHAT, FQNNGV. Trimming stripped 1 base from V and 3 bases from J, with 12 bases between. The CDR3 contains 15 residues.

The chain has TRBV7-9 and TRBJ1-4; 9 bases align to TRBD1. The CDR3 loop spans 15 amino acids. Germline V gene data show CDR1 as SEHNR and CDR2 as FQNEAQ (reference sequence). Trimming removed 5 bases from V and 6 bases from J; junction bases left unmatched: 7. The DNA for the CDR3 is TGTGCCAGCAGCCGCGGGACAGGGTGGGATGAAAAACTGTTTTTT. Translation: CASSRGTGWDEKLFF.

This clonotype showed up just a few times. The chain links TRBV25-1 to TRBJ2-5; TRBD2 aligns across 12 bases. V shed 3 bases, J shed 1 base, and the junction held 3 bases outside the gene matches. CDR1 is MGHDK, CDR2 SYGVNS, per germline. The CDR3 is 16 amino acids. CDR3 sequence (DNA): TGTGCCAGCAGTGAGGGACTAGCGGGCTTCCAAGAGACCCAGTACTTC. The encoded protein is CASSEGLAGFQETQYF.

This clonotype was observed once. A clone one base away is much larger, so this may be a read error. V is TRBV7-2 and J is TRBJ2-6, with D possibly being TRBD1 or TRBD2 (6 bases each). Trimming shortened V by 8 bases and J by 3 bases, and 11 bases separated the two germline ends. The CDR3 length is 14 residues. Germline V gives CDR1 SGHTA, CDR2 FQGNSA. CDR3 region: CASGRGHGANVLTF. The DNA for the CDR3 is TGTGCCAGCGGCCGGGGGCATGGGGCCAACGTCCTGACTTTC.

This clonotype was picked up many times. The chain has TRBV7-8 and TRBJ1-1, with D maybe TRBD1 (5 bases). CDR3 length: 14 amino acids. From germline, CDR1 is SGHVS and CDR2 FQNEAQ. V was pared by 1 base and J by 1 base, with 7 bases between. CDR3 residues: CASSLVGQNTEAFF. The CDR3, as DNA: TGTGCCAGCAGCTTAGTAGGACAGAACACTGAAGCTTTCTTT. Drawing the rest from reference TRBV7-8 and TRBJ1-1, the complete variable domain is GAGVSQSPRYKVAKRGQDVALRCDPISGHVSLFWYQQALGQGPEFLTYFQNEAQLDKSGLPSDRFFAERPEGSVSTLKIQRTQQEDSAVYLCASSLVGQNTEAFFGQGTRLTVV.

The rearrangement uses TRBV7-8 and TRBJ1-4; 9 nucleotides agree with TRBD1. J gave up 7 bases and V 5 bases, and 5 bases lay outside the gene matches. The CDR3 is 14 amino acids. Germline assignment: CDR1 SGHVS and CDR2 FQNEAQ. CDR3 nucleotide sequence: TGTGCCAGCAGCCCATGGGACAGGGCTGAAAAACTGTTTTTT. Encoded protein: CASSPWDRAEKLFF.

The chain combines TRBV9 with TRBJ2-7, with a possible D match to TRBD2 (6 bases). The V end lost 0 bases, the J end lost 1 base, and 8 bases lay between the germline ends. The CDR3 runs 14 residues. The V gene's germline CDR1 is SGDLS and CDR2 YYNGEE. DNA for the CDR3: TGTGCCAGCAGCGTAGGCCTAGCGTCCTACGAGCAGTACTTC. Its translation is CASSVGLASYEQYF.

This sequence joins TRBV7-2 and TRBJ2-6; D gene uncertain. Trimming left V 4 bases short and J 0 bases short, with 10 bases between. Germline V gives CDR1 SGHTA, CDR2 FQGNSA. The CDR3 extends over 16 amino acids. The CDR3 protein is CASSSVAGSGANVLTF. The CDR3 DNA is TGTGCCAGCAGCTCCGTCGCAGGCTCTGGGGCCAACGTCCTGACTTTC.

This chain links TRBV4-2 with TRBJ2-7, with TRBD2 matching 12 bases. The CDR3 is 15 amino acids. The V gene's germline CDR1 is LGHNA and CDR2 YNFKEQ. The V gene end was trimmed by 4 bases and the J gene end by 3 bases; junction bases not matched to a gene: 4. The CDR3 coding sequence is TGTGCCAGCAGCCCGACTAGCGGGAGAAACTACGAGCAGTACTTC. This sequence encodes CASSPTSGRNYEQYF.

V gene TRBV12-3 or TRBV12-4 combines with J gene TRBJ1-5, with D uncertain. V shed 7 bases and J shed 7 bases, with 17 bases lying between them. The CDR3 sequence is 14 residues long. This CDR3 is CASNRGRSQQPQHF. CDR3 coding DNA: TGTGCCAGCAATCGGGGAAGGAGCCAACAGCCCCAGCATTTT.

This chain links TRBV9 with TRBJ2-5, with 8 positions matching TRBD2. Germline CDR1 SGDLS, CDR2 YYNGEE. V shed 4 bases, J shed 4 bases, and the junction held 6 bases outside the gene matches. CDR3 length equals 14 residues. The CDR3 here is CASSQAGATETQYF. The DNA of the CDR3 is TGTGCCAGCAGCCAAGCGGGGGCAACAGAGACCCAGTACTTC.